This TCR beta chain was sequenced for a study of blood T cells in healthy people across ages. The study's findings and limits: It was the long-lived donors that had more naive CD4+ cells and higher diversity than aged donors.

With regard to this clonotype: The antigen is undetermined.

Sample-barcoded 5' priming and a J-beta primer mix drove a second PCR of 7 to 11 cycles. Each cDNA was tagged by a template-switch adaptor containing 12 random nucleotides. TCRdb re-analysed the 5' RACE reads in MiXCR, keeping a single row per CDR3 protein. The table includes about 830,000 distinct CDR3 sequences, approximately 67% detected once. The CDR3 length is 14 residues. Looked up from germline, CDR1 is SQVTM and CDR2 is ANQGSEA. V trimming: 6 bases; J trimming: 2 bases; junction bases outside the gene matches: 9. Sequenced material: blood. The chain recombines TRBV29-1 with TRBJ1-2; the match to TRBD1 covers 7 bases. This TCR was recovered from a man aged 25-45 years in good health. CDR3 nucleotide sequence: TGCAGCGTCGCCAGACAGGGTATGAACTATGGCTACACCTTC. Residues: CSVARQGMNYGYTF.